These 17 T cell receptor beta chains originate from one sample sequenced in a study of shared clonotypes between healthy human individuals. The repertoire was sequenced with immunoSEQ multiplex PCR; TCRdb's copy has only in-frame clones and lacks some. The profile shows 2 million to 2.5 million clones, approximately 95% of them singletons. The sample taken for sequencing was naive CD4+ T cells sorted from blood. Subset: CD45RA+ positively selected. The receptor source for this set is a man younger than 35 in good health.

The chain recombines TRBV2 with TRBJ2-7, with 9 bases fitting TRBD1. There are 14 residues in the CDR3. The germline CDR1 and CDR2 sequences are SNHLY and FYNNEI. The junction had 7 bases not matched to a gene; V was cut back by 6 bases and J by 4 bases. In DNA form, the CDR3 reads TGTGCCAGCAGGAGGGACAGGGAAATATACGAGCAGTACTTC. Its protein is CASRRDREIYEQYF.

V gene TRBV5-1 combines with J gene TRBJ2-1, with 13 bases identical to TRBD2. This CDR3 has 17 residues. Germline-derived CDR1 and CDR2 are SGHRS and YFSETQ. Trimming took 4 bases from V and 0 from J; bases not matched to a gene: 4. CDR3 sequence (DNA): TGCGCCAGCAGCCCGGGACTAGCGGGACCCTCCTACAATGAGCAGTTCTTC. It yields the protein CASSPGLAGPSYNEQFF.

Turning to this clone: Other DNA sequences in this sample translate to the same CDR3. The CDR3 loop reads CASSLDSNYGYTF. The CDR3 DNA sequence: TGCGCCAGCAGTCTCGACAGCAACTATGGCTACACCTTC. V usage is TRBV10-1 and J usage is TRBJ1-2; a weak D match, TRBD1 (5 bases). Germline V CDR1 and CDR2: WNHNN, SYGVQD (reference sequence). V was clipped by 5 bases and J by 2 bases, with 9 bases between them. The CDR3 extends over 13 amino acids.

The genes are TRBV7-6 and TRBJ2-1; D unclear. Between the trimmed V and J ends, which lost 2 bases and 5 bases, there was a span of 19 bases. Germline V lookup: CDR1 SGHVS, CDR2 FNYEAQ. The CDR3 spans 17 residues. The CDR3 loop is CASSLRASGPTDNEQFF. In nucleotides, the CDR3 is TGTGCCAGCAGCTTAAGGGCGTCCGGGCCTACTGACAATGAGCAGTTCTTC.

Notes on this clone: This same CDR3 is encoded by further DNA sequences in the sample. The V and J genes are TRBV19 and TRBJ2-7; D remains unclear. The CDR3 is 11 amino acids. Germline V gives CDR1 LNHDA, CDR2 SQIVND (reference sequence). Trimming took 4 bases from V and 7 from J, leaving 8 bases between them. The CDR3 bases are TGTGCCAGTAGTACCGGGCGGGAGCAGTACTTC. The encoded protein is CASSTGREQYF. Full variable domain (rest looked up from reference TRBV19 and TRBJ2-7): DGGITQSPKYLFRKEGQNVTLSCEQNLNHDAMYWYRQDPGQGLRLIYYSQIVNDFQKGDIAEGYSVSREKKESFPLTVTSAQKNPTAFYLCASSTGREQYFGPGTRLTVT.

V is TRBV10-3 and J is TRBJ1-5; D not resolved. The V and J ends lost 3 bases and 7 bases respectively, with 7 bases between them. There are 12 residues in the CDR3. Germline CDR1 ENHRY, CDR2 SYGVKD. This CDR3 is CAISDLEQPQHF. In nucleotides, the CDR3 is TGTGCCATCAGTGATCTGGAACAGCCCCAGCATTTT.

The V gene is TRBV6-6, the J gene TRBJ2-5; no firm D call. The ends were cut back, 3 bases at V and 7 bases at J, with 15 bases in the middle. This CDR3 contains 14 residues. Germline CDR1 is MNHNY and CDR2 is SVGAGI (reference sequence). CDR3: CASSYASATGTQYF. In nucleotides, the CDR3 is TGTGCCAGCAGTTATGCCAGCGCTACGGGGACCCAGTACTTC.

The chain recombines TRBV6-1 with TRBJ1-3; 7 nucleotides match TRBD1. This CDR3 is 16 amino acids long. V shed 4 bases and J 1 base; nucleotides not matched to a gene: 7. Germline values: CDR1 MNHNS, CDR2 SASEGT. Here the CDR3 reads CASSGSGTDSGNTIYF. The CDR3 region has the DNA TGTGCCAGCAGTGGGTCCGGGACAGATTCTGGAAACACCATATATTTT.

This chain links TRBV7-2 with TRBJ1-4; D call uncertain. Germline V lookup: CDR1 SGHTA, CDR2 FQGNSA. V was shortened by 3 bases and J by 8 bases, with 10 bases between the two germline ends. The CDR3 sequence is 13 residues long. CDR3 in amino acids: CASSLLHGEKLFF. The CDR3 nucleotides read TGTGCCAGCAGCTTGCTCCACGGGGAAAAACTGTTTTTT. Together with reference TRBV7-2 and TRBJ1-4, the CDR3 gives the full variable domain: GAGVSQSPSNKVTEKGKDVELRCDPISGHTALYWYRQSLGQGLEFLIYFQGNSAPDKSGLPSDRFSAERTGGSVSTLTIQRTQQEDSAVYLCASSLLHGEKLFFGSGTQLSVL.

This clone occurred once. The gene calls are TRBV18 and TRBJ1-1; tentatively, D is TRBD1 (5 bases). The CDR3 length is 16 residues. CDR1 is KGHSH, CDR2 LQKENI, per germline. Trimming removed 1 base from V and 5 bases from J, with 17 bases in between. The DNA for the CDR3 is TGTGCCAGCTCACCACTGGAATCAGGGAGAAGAACTGAAGCTTTCTTT. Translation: CASSPLESGRRTEAFF.

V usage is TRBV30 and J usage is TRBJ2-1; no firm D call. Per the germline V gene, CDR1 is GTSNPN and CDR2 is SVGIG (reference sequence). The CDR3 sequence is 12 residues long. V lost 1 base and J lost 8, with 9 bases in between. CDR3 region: CAWSAIGDEQFF. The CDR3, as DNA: TGTGCCTGGAGTGCGATCGGCGATGAGCAGTTCTTC.

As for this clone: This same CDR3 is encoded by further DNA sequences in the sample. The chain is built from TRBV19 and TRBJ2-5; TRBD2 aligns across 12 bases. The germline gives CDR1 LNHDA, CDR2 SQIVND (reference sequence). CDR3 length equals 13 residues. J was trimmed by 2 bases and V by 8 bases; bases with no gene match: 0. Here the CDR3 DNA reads TGTGCCAGTGGACTAGCGGGGCAAGAGACCCAGTACTTC. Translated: CASGLAGQETQYF.

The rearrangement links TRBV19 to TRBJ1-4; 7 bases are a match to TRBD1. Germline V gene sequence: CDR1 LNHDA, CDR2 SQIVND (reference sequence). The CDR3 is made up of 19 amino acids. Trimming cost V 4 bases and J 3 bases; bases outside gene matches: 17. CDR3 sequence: CASSKFGTASAGSNEKLFF. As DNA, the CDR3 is TGTGCCAGTAGTAAATTCGGGACAGCCTCCGCGGGGTCTAATGAAAAACTGTTTTTT.

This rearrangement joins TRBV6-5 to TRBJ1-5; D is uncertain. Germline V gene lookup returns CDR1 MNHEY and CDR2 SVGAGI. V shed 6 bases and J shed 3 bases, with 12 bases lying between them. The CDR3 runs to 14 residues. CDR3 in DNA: TGTGCCAGCAGCTCCGACCGGGACAATCAGCCCCAGCATTTT. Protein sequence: CASSSDRDNQPQHF.

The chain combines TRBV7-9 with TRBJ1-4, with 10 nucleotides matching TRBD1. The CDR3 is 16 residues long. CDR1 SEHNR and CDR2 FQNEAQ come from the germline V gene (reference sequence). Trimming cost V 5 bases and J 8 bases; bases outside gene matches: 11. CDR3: CASSINPTGGGEKLFF. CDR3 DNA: TGTGCCAGCAGCATAAATCCGACAGGGGGCGGAGAAAAACTGTTTTTT. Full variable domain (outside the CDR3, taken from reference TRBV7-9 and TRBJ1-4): DTGVSQNPRHKITKRGQNVTFRCDPISEHNRLYWYRQTLGQGPEFLTYFQNEAQLEKSRLLSDRFSAERPKGSFSTLEIQRTEQGDSAMYLCASSINPTGGGEKLFFGSGTQLSVL.

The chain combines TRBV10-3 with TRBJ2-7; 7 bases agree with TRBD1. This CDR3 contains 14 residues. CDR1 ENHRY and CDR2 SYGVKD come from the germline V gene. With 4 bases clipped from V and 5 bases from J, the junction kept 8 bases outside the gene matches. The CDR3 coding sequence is TGTGCCATCAGTGTGGTTAGGACAGGCAACGAGCAGTACTTC. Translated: CAISVVRTGNEQYF.

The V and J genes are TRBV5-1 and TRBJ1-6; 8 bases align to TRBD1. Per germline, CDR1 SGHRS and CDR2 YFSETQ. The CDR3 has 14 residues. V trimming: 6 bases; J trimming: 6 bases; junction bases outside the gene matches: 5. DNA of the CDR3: TGCGCCAGCAAGATCCAGGGGGCTAATTCACCCCTCCACTTT. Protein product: CASKIQGANSPLHF.